The clone carrying this T cell receptor beta chain was seen a handful of times. As yet, its antigen is unknown. Sample barcodes and UMIs were carried by the TCR alpha and TCR beta cDNA libraries that 5'RACE generated with constant-segment primers. TCRdb itself ran the 5' RACE reads through MiXCR, one entry per CDR3 protein. This repertoire shows around 300,000 distinct CDR3 sequences, 12% to 15% found once; its top ten account for 20% to 25%. Trimming took off 5 bases at V and 2 bases at J, with 6 bases between the two ends. Germline V gives CDR1 LNHNV, CDR2 YYDKDF (reference sequence). The CDR3 is 12 residues long. This entry comes from a study of T-cell memory formation after mild COVID-19. Study-wide results and limits: Some clones that responded turned up in pre-infection memory, which suggests that cross-reactive memory joined in. Day 15 to 85 contractors were CD4/CD8 balanced; later expanders leaned CD4+. Mostly located in CM and EM were contracting CD4+ clones, with contracting CD8+ clones located in EMRA.

The rearrangement uses TRBV15 and TRBJ1-1; no reliable D call. The clonotype comes from a man between 18 and 35 years old who had mild COVID-19 (a few samples of this study predate the infection). Cell type and time point are not known. Sequenced material: PBMCs or a T cell subset sorted from them (not recorded which). DNA of the CDR3: TGTGCCACCAGCGGGAGAAACACTGAAGCTTTCTTT. This translates into CATSGRNTEAFF.